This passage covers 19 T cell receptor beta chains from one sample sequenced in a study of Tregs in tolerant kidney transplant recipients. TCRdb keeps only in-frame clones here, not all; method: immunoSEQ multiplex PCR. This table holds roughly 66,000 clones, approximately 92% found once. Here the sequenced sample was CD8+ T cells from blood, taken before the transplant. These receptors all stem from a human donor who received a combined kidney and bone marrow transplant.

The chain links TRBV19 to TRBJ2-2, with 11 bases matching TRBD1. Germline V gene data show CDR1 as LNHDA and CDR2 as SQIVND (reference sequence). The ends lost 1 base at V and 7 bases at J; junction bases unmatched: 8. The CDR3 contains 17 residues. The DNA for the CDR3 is TGTGCCAGTAGTATAGGTACCGGGACAGGGGGAATCGGGGAGCTGTTTTTT. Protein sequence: CASSIGTGTGGIGELFF.

The CDR3 loop reads CAWSDGVASEQFF. Written as DNA, the CDR3 is TGTGCCTGGAGTGACGGGGTAGCTAGTGAGCAGTTCTTC. The chain joins TRBV30 to TRBJ2-1, with D possibly TRBD2 on 5 matching bases. Trimming cost V 1 base and J 9 bases, with 13 bases left between them. This CDR3 spans 13 amino acids. Germline loops: CDR1 GTSNPN, CDR2 SVGIG (reference sequence).

CDR3 protein: CASSVATGFYGYTF. CDR3 nucleotides: TGTGCCAGCAGCGTAGCTACGGGGTTTTATGGCTACACCTTC. The chain carries TRBV9 and TRBJ1-2; D is unclear. V was cut by 0 bases and J by 5 bases, with 11 bases left in between. The CDR3 length is 14 residues. Germline CDR1 and CDR2: SGDLS and YYNGEE. Using reference TRBV9 and TRBJ1-2 for the parts outside the CDR3, the full variable domain is DSGVTQTPKHLITATGQRVTLRCSPRSGDLSVYWYQQSLDQGLQFLIQYYNGEERAKGNILERFSAQQFPDLHSELNLSSLELGDSALYFCASSVATGFYGYTFGSGTRLTVV.

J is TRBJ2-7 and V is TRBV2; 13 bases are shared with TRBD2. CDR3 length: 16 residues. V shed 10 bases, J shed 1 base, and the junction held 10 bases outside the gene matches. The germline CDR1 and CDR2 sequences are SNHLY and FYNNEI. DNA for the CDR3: TGTGCCACCTTTAGGACTAGCGGGGGCACGTCCTACGAGCAGTACTTC. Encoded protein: CATFRTSGGTSYEQYF.

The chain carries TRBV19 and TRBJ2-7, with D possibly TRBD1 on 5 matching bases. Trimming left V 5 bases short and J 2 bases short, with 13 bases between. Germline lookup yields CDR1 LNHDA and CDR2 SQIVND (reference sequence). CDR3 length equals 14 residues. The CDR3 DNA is TGTGCCAGTAGTCCGATGACAGAGACCTACGAGCAGTACTTC. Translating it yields CASSPMTETYEQYF. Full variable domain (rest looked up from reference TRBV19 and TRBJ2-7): DGGITQSPKYLFRKEGQNVTLSCEQNLNHDAMYWYRQDPGQGLRLIYYSQIVNDFQKGDIAEGYSVSREKKESFPLTVTSAQKNPTAFYLCASSPMTETYEQYFGPGTRLTVT.

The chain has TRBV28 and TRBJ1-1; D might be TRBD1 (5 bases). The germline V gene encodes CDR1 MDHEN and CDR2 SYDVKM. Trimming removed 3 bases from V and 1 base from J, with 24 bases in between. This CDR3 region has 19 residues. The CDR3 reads CASSFFKVVAGRKNTEAFF. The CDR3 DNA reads TGTGCCAGCAGTTTCTTTAAGGTCGTCGCAGGGCGGAAGAACACTGAAGCTTTCTTT.

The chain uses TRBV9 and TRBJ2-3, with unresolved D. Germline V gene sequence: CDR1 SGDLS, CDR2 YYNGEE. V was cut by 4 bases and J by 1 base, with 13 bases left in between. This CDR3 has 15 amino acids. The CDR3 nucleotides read TGTGCCAGCAGCCTATACGGGTCGGGCACAGATACGCAGTATTTT. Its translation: CASSLYGSGTDTQYF.

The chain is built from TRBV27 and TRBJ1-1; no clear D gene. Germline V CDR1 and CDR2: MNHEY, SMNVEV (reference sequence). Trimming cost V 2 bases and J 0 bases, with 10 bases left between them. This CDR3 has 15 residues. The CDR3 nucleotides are TGTGCCAGCAGTTTACGGGGATACATGAACACTGAAGCTTTCTTT. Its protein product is CASSLRGYMNTEAFF.

CDR3 coding DNA: TGTGCCAGCAGCTTAGACGTCAGCGAGCAGTACTTC. This sequence encodes CASSLDVSEQYF. V is TRBV13 and J is TRBJ2-7, with D uncertain. The CDR3 runs 12 residues. In germline, CDR1 is PRHDT, CDR2 FYEKMQ (reference sequence). The V and J ends lost 1 base and 6 bases respectively, with 7 bases between them.

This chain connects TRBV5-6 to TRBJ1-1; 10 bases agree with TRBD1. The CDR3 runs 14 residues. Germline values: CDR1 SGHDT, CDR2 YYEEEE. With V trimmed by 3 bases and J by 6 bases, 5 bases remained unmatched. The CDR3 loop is CASSSGQGRPEAFF. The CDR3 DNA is TGTGCCAGCAGCTCGGGACAGGGGCGGCCTGAAGCTTTCTTT.

Here the CDR3 DNA reads TGTGCCAGCAGTTATGATAGCGGGAGGAACACCGGGGAGCTGTTTTTT. Translating gives CASSYDSGRNTGELFF. The rearrangement joins TRBV28 to TRBJ2-2, with 9 bases identical to TRBD2. Trimming cost V 4 bases and J 1 base; bases outside gene matches: 4. The CDR3 has 16 amino acids. The V gene's germline CDR1 is MDHEN and CDR2 SYDVKM.

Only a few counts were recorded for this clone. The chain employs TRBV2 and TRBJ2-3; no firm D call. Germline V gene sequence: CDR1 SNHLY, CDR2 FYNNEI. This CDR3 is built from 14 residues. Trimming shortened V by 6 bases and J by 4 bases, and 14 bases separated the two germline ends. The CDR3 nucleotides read TGTGCCAGCAGGGTGGGCGTTCAGGCAGATACGCAGTATTTT. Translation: CASRVGVQADTQYF. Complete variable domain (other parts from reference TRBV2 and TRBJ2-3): EPEVTQTPSHQVTQMGQEVILRCVPISNHLYFYWYRQILGQKVEFLVSFYNNEISEKSEIFDDQFSVERPDGSNFTLKIRSTKLEDSAMYFCASRVGVQADTQYFGPGTRLTVL.

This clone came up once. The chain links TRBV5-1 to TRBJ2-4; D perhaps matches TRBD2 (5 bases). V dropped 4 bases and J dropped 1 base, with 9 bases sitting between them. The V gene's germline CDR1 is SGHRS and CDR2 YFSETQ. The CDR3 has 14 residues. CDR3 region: CASSDAGAKNIQYF. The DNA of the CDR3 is TGCGCCAGCAGCGACGCGGGTGCCAAAAACATTCAGTACTTC.

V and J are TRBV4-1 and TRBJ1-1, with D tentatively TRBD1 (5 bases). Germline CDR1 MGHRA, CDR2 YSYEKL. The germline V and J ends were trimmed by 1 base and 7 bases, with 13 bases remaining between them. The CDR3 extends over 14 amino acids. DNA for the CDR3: TGCGCCAGCAGCCAAGCCCAGGGTAATTATGAAGCTTTCTTT. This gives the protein CASSQAQGNYEAFF.

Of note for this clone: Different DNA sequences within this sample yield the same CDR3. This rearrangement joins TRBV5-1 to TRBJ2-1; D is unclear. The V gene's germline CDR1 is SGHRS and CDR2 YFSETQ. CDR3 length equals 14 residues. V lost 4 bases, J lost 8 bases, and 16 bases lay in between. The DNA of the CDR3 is TGCGCCAGCAGCCTGGAGTTGATCCAGGATGAGCAGTTCTTC. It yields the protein CASSLELIQDEQFF. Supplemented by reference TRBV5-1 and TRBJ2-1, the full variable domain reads KAGVTQTPRYLIKTRGQQVTLSCSPISGHRSVSWYQQTPGQGLQFLFEYFSETQRNKGNFPGRFSGRQFSNSRSEMNVSTLELGDSALYLCASSLELIQDEQFFGPGTRLTVL.

The CDR3 nucleotides are TGTGCCAGCAGCGTTACAGGACAGGGGGCAAACTCCTACGAGCAGTACTTC. Protein: CASSVTGQGANSYEQYF. The J gene is TRBJ2-7, the V gene TRBV9; TRBD1 agrees at 11 bases. Germline trimming cut 2 bases from V and 0 bases from J; bases unmatched to any gene: 7. The CDR3 sequence is 17 residues long. Looked up from germline, CDR1 is SGDLS and CDR2 is YYNGEE.

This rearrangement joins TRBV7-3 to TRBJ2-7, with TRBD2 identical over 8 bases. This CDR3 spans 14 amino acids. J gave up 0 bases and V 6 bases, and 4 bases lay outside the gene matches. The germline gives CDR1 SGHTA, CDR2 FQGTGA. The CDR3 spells CASRLGTSSYEQYF. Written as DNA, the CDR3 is TGTGCCAGCAGACTAGGGACTAGCTCCTACGAGCAGTACTTC.

CDR3 nucleotide sequence: TGTGCCAGCAGCTTAAGTGTCGACACCGGGGAGCTGTTTTTT. It codes for CASSLSVDTGELFF. This sequence joins TRBV7-3 and TRBJ2-2; no firm D call. This CDR3 comprises 14 residues. Per the germline V gene, CDR1 is SGHTA and CDR2 is FQGTGA. Trimming removed 1 base from V and 3 bases from J, with 6 bases in between.

CDR3 residues: CASSPYDRMNTGELFF. In nucleotides, the CDR3 is TGCGCCAGCAGTCCATACGACAGGATGAACACCGGGGAGCTGTTTTTT. The rearrangement uses TRBV23-1 and TRBJ2-2; possibly TRBD1 for D (6 bases). TRBV23-1 is marked as an open reading frame, function uncertain. The V and J ends lost 4 bases and 1 base respectively, with 13 bases between them. This CDR3 is 16 amino acids long.